The clone carrying this T cell receptor beta chain has just a few counts. Its target is not known. RNA transcripts provided the source from which TCR beta CDR3 regions were amplified. The study used the HTBI primer set for a first-round RT-PCR of the TCR CDR3. TCRdb redid the calling of the multiplex PCR reads with MiXCR, one entry per CDR3 protein. The sample records approximately 400,000 distinct CDR3 sequences, 14% being singletons. The data stem from a study of T cells in Graves' hyperthyroidism and ophthalmopathy. Study-wide points: Ophthalmopathy was identified by the model a median approximately 6.9 months ahead of onset. Blood also carried most thyroid clonotypes expanded above 0.001.

The receptor comes from a woman aged 55-70 years with Graves' hyperthyroidism. Sequencing used blood.

This CDR3 is CASRALAGGRNEQFF. CDR3 in DNA: TGCGCCAGCAGAGCACTAGCGGGAGGGCGCAATGAGCAGTTCTTC. V usage is TRBV4-1 and J usage is TRBJ2-1, with TRBD2 matching over 13 bases. The CDR3 sequence is 15 residues long. Germline V gives CDR1 MGHRA, CDR2 YSYEKL. After removal of 6 bases from V and 6 bases from J, the junction contained 5 bases not matched to a gene.